Reported below is one TCR beta chain. The junction shows a germline mismatch at one end, possibly a read error. It was with a sample-barcoded 5' primer and a J-beta primer mix that a second PCR of roughly 7 to 12 cycles was run. Every single cDNA molecule received a tag from a template-switch adaptor with 12 random nucleotides. CDR3-containing paired-end reads numbering at least 2.5 million came from each sample. MiXCR, run by TCRdb on the 5' RACE reads, gives a single entry per CDR3 protein. The table shows 600,000 to 850,000 distinct CDR3 sequences, with about 25% occurring only once. This sample stems from a study of blood T cells in healthy people across ages. The CDR3 length is 13 residues. Germline V gene data show CDR1 as DFQATT and CDR2 as SNEGSKA (reference sequence). The sample also formed part of further work on T cells of mothers and their children. Per that study: A few healthy Caucasian mothers, along with their six children, served as the donors.

The gene calls are TRBV20-1 and TRBJ2-7; D is possibly TRBD1 (6 bases). This receptor was taken from a boy aged 10-17 years in good health. What was sequenced was blood. CDR3: CSGGQGGSYEQYF. In DNA, the CDR3 is TGTAGTGGTGGACAAGGGGGCTCCTACGAGCAGTACTTC.